These 32 T cell receptor beta chains originate from one sample sequenced in a study of blood T cell repertoires in COVID-19. The assay was immunoSEQ multiplex PCR, and TCRdb's table has in-frame clones only and misses some. The sample has 370,000 or so clones; 81% are singletons. The sequenced sample was peripheral blood. The source is a human donor with acute or convalescent COVID-19. The donor label of this sample is uncertain.

V usage is TRBV7-2 and J usage is TRBJ1-2; a possible D gene is TRBD1 (6 bases). This CDR3 is built from 15 residues. Germline V gives CDR1 SGHTA, CDR2 FQGNSA. V was clipped by 2 bases and J by 8 bases, with 18 bases between them. This CDR3 is CASSLTGIRLGGYTF. In DNA form, the CDR3 reads TGTGCCAGCAGCTTAACAGGGATCCGGCTCGGAGGCTACACCTTC.

The V call is TRBV27, the J call TRBJ1-5; TRBD1 aligns across 8 bases. Trimming at V came to 4 bases and at J to 4 bases, leaving 9 bases not matched to a gene. Germline V gene sequence: CDR1 MNHEY, CDR2 SMNVEV (reference sequence). The CDR3 contains 16 residues. CDR3 nucleotide sequence: TGTGCCAGCAGTTCCTCCGACAGGGGTAGAAATCAGCCCCAGCATTTT. Amino acids: CASSSSDRGRNQPQHF.

V usage is TRBV9 and J usage is TRBJ2-7; weak D call: TRBD2 (5 bases). The CDR3 sequence is 13 residues long. V lost 0 bases and J lost 4, with 8 bases in between. Germline CDR1 SGDLS, CDR2 YYNGEE. This CDR3 reads CASSVVPGYEQYF. The CDR3 bases are TGTGCCAGCAGCGTAGTTCCGGGGTACGAGCAGTACTTC.

The chain combines TRBV18 with TRBJ1-1, with 7 bases that match TRBD1. The CDR3 sequence is 14 residues long. The V segment lost 3 bases and the J segment 4 bases; nucleotides outside the gene matches: 5. Germline CDR1 and CDR2: KGHSH and LQKENI. The CDR3 region has the DNA TGTGCCAGCTCACCGCTCCGGGACAGCACTGAAGCTTTCTTT. Translating it yields CASSPLRDSTEAFF.

The rearrangement joins TRBV27 to TRBJ1-2; 7 bases agree with TRBD1. This CDR3 contains 16 residues. V shed 2 bases, J shed 2 bases, and the junction held 8 bases outside the gene matches. Germline V gives CDR1 MNHEY, CDR2 SMNVEV (reference sequence). The CDR3 sequence: CASSLTRQGLNYGYTF. The CDR3 region has the DNA TGTGCCAGCAGTTTAACACGACAGGGCCTGAACTATGGCTACACCTTC.

V gene TRBV2 combines with J gene TRBJ1-1; unclear D gene. The CDR3 is 11 amino acids. Germline assignment: CDR1 SNHLY and CDR2 FYNNEI. V was shortened by 2 bases and J by 11 bases, with 9 bases between the two germline ends. The DNA of the CDR3 is TGTGCCAGCAGTGAAAATCCCCGTGCTTTCTTT. Protein product: CASSENPRAFF.

The chain is built from TRBV6-1 and TRBJ2-3; 12 bases are shared with TRBD2. CDR3 size: 17 residues. CDR1 and CDR2 (germline): MNHNS, SASEGT. The V gene end was trimmed by 3 bases and the J gene end by 5 bases; junction bases not matched to a gene: 9. CDR3 in amino acids: CASSEHMVTSGRDTQYF. CDR3 in DNA: TGTGCCAGCAGTGAGCATATGGTGACTAGCGGGAGAGATACGCAGTATTTT.

The gene calls are TRBV5-4 and TRBJ2-7; TRBD2 matches at 8 bases. This CDR3 has 12 amino acids. The J segment lost 4 bases and the V segment lost 5 bases, leaving 2 bases of the junction unmatched. Germline V gene lookup returns CDR1 SGHNT and CDR2 YYREEE (reference sequence). CDR3 amino acids: CASSAGGYEQYF. The CDR3 DNA reads as TGTGCCAGCAGTGCGGGGGGTTACGAGCAGTACTTC.

The table lists this clone with many counts. The J gene is TRBJ1-1, the V gene TRBV7-9; perhaps TRBD1 as D (6 bases). The V end was cut by 5 bases, the J end by 6 bases, with 19 bases between. Germline V lookup: CDR1 SEHNR, CDR2 FQNEAQ (reference sequence). This CDR3 region has 15 residues. The CDR3 sequence is CASSVNYAGTPEAFF. In DNA, the CDR3 is TGTGCCAGCAGCGTAAACTATGCCGGGACACCTGAAGCTTTCTTT.

The rearrangement links TRBV27 to TRBJ2-7, with D perhaps matching TRBD2 (5 bases). Germline assignment: CDR1 MNHEY and CDR2 SMNVEV (reference sequence). The CDR3 contains 14 residues. Trimming shortened V by 8 bases and J by 2 bases, and 16 bases separated the two germline ends. CDR3 bases: TGTGCCAGCCAGTTTATGAGAGGGACCTACGAGCAGTACTTC. It yields the protein CASQFMRGTYEQYF.

The chain has TRBV6-5 and TRBJ1-2; a weak D match, TRBD1 (5 bases). Germline V lookup: CDR1 MNHEY, CDR2 SVGAGI. The CDR3 is 14 amino acids. V lost 5 bases and J lost 2, with 12 bases in between. The CDR3 sequence: CASSLNRLNYGYTF. The CDR3 bases are TGTGCCAGCAGTCTTAACAGGCTAAACTATGGCTACACCTTC.

The chain uses TRBV6-6 and TRBJ2-7, with 7 bases fitting TRBD2. CDR1 is MNHNY and CDR2 is SVGAGI in the germline V gene (reference sequence). The CDR3 length is 13 residues. Losses at the gene ends were 4 bases for V and 4 bases for J; bases not matched to a gene: 4. The CDR3 spells CASSSGRGYEQYF. In DNA, the CDR3 is TGTGCCAGCAGTTCTGGGAGGGGATACGAGCAGTACTTC.

The J gene is TRBJ1-3, the V gene TRBV2; possible D gene TRBD1, 5 bases. This CDR3 is 11 amino acids long. Germline CDR1 SNHLY, CDR2 FYNNEI. Trimming removed 4 bases at V and 11 bases at J, with 9 bases between. The CDR3 DNA sequence: TGTGCCAGCAGTGGGGGCTGGTCCATATATTTT. It is translated as CASSGGWSIYF.

The gene calls are TRBV19 and TRBJ2-2; 7 bases agree with TRBD2. The CDR3 loop spans 14 amino acids. V lost 8 bases, J lost 5 bases, and 8 bases stayed unmatched. Germline CDR1 and CDR2: LNHDA and SQIVND (reference sequence). The CDR3 nucleotides read TGTGCCAGTTCTGGTCTCGGGGGGACCGGGGAGCTGTTTTTT. It encodes CASSGLGGTGELFF. The full variable domain, in which reference TRBV19 and TRBJ2-2 provide the parts outside the CDR3, is DGGITQSPKYLFRKEGQNVTLSCEQNLNHDAMYWYRQDPGQGLRLIYYSQIVNDFQKGDIAEGYSVSREKKESFPLTVTSAQKNPTAFYLCASSGLGGTGELFFGEGSRLTVL.

The chain employs TRBV4-1 and TRBJ2-1; 10 nucleotides line up with TRBD2. Germline-derived CDR1 and CDR2 are MGHRA and YSYEKL. Trimming took 0 bases from V and 3 from J; bases not matched to a gene: 11. This CDR3 has 19 residues. This CDR3 is CASSQDSSASGGFYNEQFF. The CDR3 bases are TGCGCCAGCAGCCAAGATTCTTCAGCTAGCGGGGGATTCTACAATGAGCAGTTCTTC.

The V gene is TRBV10-3, the J gene TRBJ2-3; D is unclear. Germline V gene data show CDR1 as ENHRY and CDR2 as SYGVKD. V was pared by 3 bases and J by 6 bases, with 4 bases between. This CDR3 has 11 residues. The CDR3 DNA reads TGTGCCATCAGTGACAGGGATACGCAGTATTTT. Translating it yields CAISDRDTQYF.

The chain couples TRBV3-1 (or the pseudogene TRBV3-2) to TRBJ2-5; the match to TRBD2 covers 11 bases. CDR3 length equals 14 residues. J gave up 5 bases and V 3 bases, and 2 bases lay outside the gene matches. Germline V gives CDR1 LGHDT, CDR2 YNNKEL (reference sequence). CDR3 sequence (DNA): TGTGCCAGCAGCCAGGGACTAGCGGTGGAGACCCAGTACTTC. Translation: CASSQGLAVETQYF.

This clone was counted only a few times. The gene calls are TRBV27 and TRBJ2-2; D perhaps matches TRBD2 (6 bases). Germline V gene lookup returns CDR1 MNHEY and CDR2 SMNVEV (reference sequence). Trimming removed 5 bases at V and 2 bases at J, with 12 bases between. The CDR3 loop spans 15 amino acids. The CDR3 region is CASSRGTGNTGELFF. In DNA form, the CDR3 reads TGTGCCAGCAGTCGCGGGACGGGCAACACCGGGGAGCTGTTTTTT.

The rearrangement uses TRBV30 and TRBJ1-5; D ambiguous. The germline CDR1 and CDR2 sequences are GTSNPN and SVGIG (reference sequence). The V and J ends lost 1 base and 4 bases respectively, with 20 bases between them. The CDR3 is made up of 17 amino acids. The CDR3, as DNA: TGTGCCTGGAGTGCGCAGACGGCCCCCCGAGGGAATCAGCCCCAGCATTTT. It codes for CAWSAQTAPRGNQPQHF.

The gene calls are TRBV19 and TRBJ2-7; 7 positions match TRBD1. Germline-derived CDR1 and CDR2 are LNHDA and SQIVND (reference sequence). The CDR3 has 14 residues. Trimming took 4 bases from V and 9 from J; bases not matched to a gene: 12. The CDR3 sequence: CASSNPGTDTRQYF. The CDR3 DNA follows: TGTGCCAGTAGTAACCCCGGGACAGATACCCGGCAGTACTTC.

V is TRBV20-1 and J is TRBJ2-2; 8 nucleotides agree with TRBD2. Germline CDR1 reads DFQATT; CDR2 reads SNEGSKA (reference sequence). There are 15 residues in the CDR3. J lost 5 bases, V lost 3 bases, and 8 bases had no gene match. In DNA form, the CDR3 reads TGCAGTGCTAGTCGGTCTCTAGCGGGTACCGGGGAGCTGTTTTTT. The encoded protein is CSASRSLAGTGELFF.

The chain joins TRBV19 to TRBJ1-1; TRBD1 is a possible D gene (6 bases). V lost 3 bases and J lost 1, with 12 bases in between. The CDR3 totals 15 residues. Germline V CDR1 and CDR2: LNHDA, SQIVND (reference sequence). CDR3 nucleotide sequence: TGTGCCAGTAGTATTTTCCGGACAGCGAACACTGAAGCTTTCTTT. It specifies CASSIFRTANTEAFF.

The rearrangement links TRBV27 to TRBJ1-1; D is unresolved. V was trimmed by 7 bases and J by 3 bases, leaving 15 bases between them. CDR3 length: 14 amino acids. Germline V gives CDR1 MNHEY, CDR2 SMNVEV (reference sequence). In DNA, the CDR3 is TGTGCCAGCACTCGCCAACCTCGGGACACTGAAGCTTTCTTT. This codes for CASTRQPRDTEAFF.

The chain joins TRBV6-5 to TRBJ2-7, with 7 nucleotides matching TRBD1. The V and J ends lost 9 bases and 2 bases, in that order; junction bases with no gene match: 10. The length of the CDR3 is 14 residues. Per germline, CDR1 MNHEY and CDR2 SVGAGI. The CDR3 region has the DNA TGTGCCAGTACTGCCGGGACAGCCACCTACGAGCAGTACTTC. Encoded protein: CASTAGTATYEQYF.

The chain recombines TRBV30 with TRBJ1-2; D is possibly TRBD1 (5 bases). V lost 0 bases and J 2 bases, leaving 13 bases between the germline ends. CDR1 is GTSNPN and CDR2 is SVGIG in the germline V gene (reference sequence). The CDR3 covers 15 residues. CDR3 nucleotides: TGTGCCTGGAGTGTAGGGGAGGGATGGAACTATGGCTACACCTTC. This translates into CAWSVGEGWNYGYTF. The entire variable domain, with the rest obtained from reference TRBV30 and TRBJ1-2, is as follows: SQTIHQWPATLVQPVGSPLSLECTVEGTSNPNLYWYRQAAGRGLQLLFYSVGIGQISSEVPQNLSASRPQDRQFILSSKKLLLSDSGFYLCAWSVGEGWNYGYTFGSGTRLTVV.

This clone has a count of ten or more. The chain uses TRBV6-4 and TRBJ1-2, with 8 nucleotides matching TRBD1. The CDR3 consists of 17 residues. Germline CDR1 and CDR2: MRHNA and SNTAGT. V trimming: 0 bases; J trimming: 8 bases; junction bases outside the gene matches: 14. CDR3 DNA: TGTGCCAGCAGTGACTCGTTCCGGACAGGGTCCTTGTGGGGCTACACCTTC. This sequence encodes CASSDSFRTGSLWGYTF.

V and J are TRBV7-2 and TRBJ1-4; weak D call: TRBD1 (5 bases). Germline V gene data show CDR1 as SGHTA and CDR2 as FQGNSA. The germline V and J ends were trimmed by 1 base and 3 bases, with 12 bases remaining between them. The CDR3 contains 16 residues. Here the CDR3 DNA reads TGTGCCAGCAGCTTAGAGGCAGGGCCCCCTAATGAAAAACTGTTTTTT. This gives the protein CASSLEAGPPNEKLFF.

The DNA for the CDR3 is TGTGCCATCGGACCAGGGGGGACAGGGGGCTTAGTGCAGTTCTTC. Amino acid sequence: CAIGPGGTGGLVQFF. The rearrangement joins TRBV10-3 to TRBJ2-1, with TRBD1 matching over 12 bases. Germline assignment: CDR1 ENHRY and CDR2 SYGVKD. V shed 8 bases and J 12 bases; nucleotides not matched to a gene: 14. The CDR3 extends over 15 amino acids.

This clone came up a few times. The V gene is TRBV6-5, the J gene TRBJ1-2, with D perhaps TRBD1 (5 bases). This CDR3 is built from 15 residues. Germline V gene sequence: CDR1 MNHEY, CDR2 SVGAGI. V lost 5 bases and J 4 bases, leaving 17 bases between the germline ends. CDR3 protein: CASSNRQGRSYGYTF. CDR3 DNA: TGTGCCAGCAGTAATAGGCAGGGAAGGTCCTATGGCTACACCTTC.

The CDR3 is CASSSLGSNEKLFF. In DNA form, the CDR3 reads TGTGCCAGCAGCTCTCTGGGCTCGAACGAAAAACTGTTTTTT. The V call is TRBV7-9, the J call TRBJ1-4; D ambiguous. Trimming cost V 4 bases and J 8 bases, with 14 bases left between them. The CDR3 runs to 14 residues. Germline CDR1 and CDR2: SEHNR and FQNEAQ (reference sequence). Complete variable domain (other parts from reference TRBV7-9 and TRBJ1-4): DTGVSQNPRHKITKRGQNVTFRCDPISEHNRLYWYRQTLGQGPEFLTYFQNEAQLEKSRLLSDRFSAERPKGSFSTLEIQRTEQGDSAMYLCASSSLGSNEKLFFGSGTQLSVL.

The J gene is TRBJ2-1, the V gene TRBV25-1, with 9 bases identical to TRBD1. Trimming at V came to 3 bases and at J to 6 bases, leaving 9 bases not matched to a gene. The CDR3 runs 16 residues. CDR1 and CDR2 from the germline V gene are MGHDK and SYGVNS. This CDR3 reads CASSESGTGRGNEQFF. The CDR3 nucleotides are TGTGCCAGCAGTGAGTCAGGGACAGGGCGAGGCAATGAGCAGTTCTTC.

The rearrangement uses TRBV28 and TRBJ1-4; 9 bases line up with TRBD1. V shed 7 bases, J shed 5 bases, and the junction held 11 bases outside the gene matches. CDR3 length equals 16 residues. Germline V gene data show CDR1 as MDHEN and CDR2 as SYDVKM. This CDR3 reads CASTLGGTGKNEKLFF. DNA for the CDR3: TGTGCCAGCACCCTAGGAGGGACAGGGAAAAATGAAAAACTGTTTTTT.